This TCR beta chain was recovered during a study of blood T cell repertoires in COVID-19. Background on the study: There were acute and convalescent COVID-19 samples, and they came from the United States, Italy and Spain. PBMCs, B-cell-depleted T cells, or T cells provided the cDNA or gDNA that made up the material.

In the study's own analysis: Cell counts per sample came from amplifying reference gene primers. Produced via immunoSEQ multiplex PCR; TCRdb's table is partial and in-frame only. That table supplies the V and J calls and clone size; D and trimming were determined from the DNA. The profile shows about 260,000 clones, roughly 87% of them singletons. After removal of 5 bases from V and 1 base from J, the junction contained 12 bases not matched to a gene. The V gene's germline CDR1 is SGHTA and CDR2 FQGTGA. CDR3 length equals 18 residues. The chain uses TRBV7-3 and TRBJ2-3; 10 positions agree with TRBD1. This clonotype originated in a woman aged 45-60 years who had recovered from COVID-19. Sequences were obtained from peripheral blood. The CDR3 here is CASSLEGTGALGTDTQYF. CDR3 DNA sequence: TGTGCCAGCAGCCTCGAGGGGACAGGGGCGTTGGGCACAGATACGCAGTATTTT.